This TCR beta chain was identified during a study of spatial heterogeneity in lung cancer. General observations from the study: Expanded alpha and beta TCR counts within tumors tracked tumor mutation counts.

This clonotype showed up many times. Its target is unknown. One entry per CDR3 protein results from TCRdb running MiXCR on the 5' RACE reads. The sample yields about 11,000 distinct CDR3 sequences, around 5.1% seen once. As to time point: sample taken at primary tumor resection. The donor population consisted of some 72 patients with untreated, early-stage non-small cell lung cancer. Whole RNA was taken from tumor, nontumor lung or frozen PBMC; it was then sequenced unsorted. The trim removed 3 bases at V and 7 bases at J, leaving 9 bases unmatched. In germline, CDR1 is MDHEN, CDR2 SYDVKM. This CDR3 has 15 amino acids.

The receptor comes from a male donor with early-stage non-small cell lung cancer. The source was lung tumor tissue, collected at surgery. The rearrangement joins TRBV28 to TRBJ2-4; 7 bases fit TRBD2. The CDR3 sequence is CASSFNGGGVNIQYF. DNA of the CDR3: TGTGCCAGCAGTTTCAATGGGGGAGGGGTGAACATTCAGTACTTC.